One sample yielded the 16 T cell receptor beta chains listed below, sequenced in a study of neurological immune-mediated disorders. TCRdb re-derived calls from the 5' RACE reads in MiXCR, one entry per CDR3 protein. Among tens of thousands of distinct CDR3 sequences listed, approximately 5.2% were seen once. Sequencing was performed on PBMCs. Receptors were obtained from a man aged 18 to 29 with multiple sclerosis.

This clonotype was seen many times. J is TRBJ1-1 and V is TRBV14, with D possibly being TRBD1 (6 bases). With 6 bases removed from V and 7 bases from J, the gap between germline ends came to 15 bases. The CDR3 sequence is 13 residues long. Germline V gene sequence: CDR1 SGHDN, CDR2 FVKESK. CDR3 in DNA: TGTGCCAGCAGTTCCCAGGGGTTGGGTGAAGCTTTCTTT. It yields the protein CASSSQGLGEAFF.

This clonotype was seen at least ten times. This chain connects TRBV5-6 to TRBJ2-1; tentatively, D is TRBD2 (5 bases). V was pared by 2 bases and J by 7 bases, with 10 bases between. This CDR3 region has 13 residues. Per the germline V gene, CDR1 is SGHDT and CDR2 is YYEEEE. CDR3: CASSFGVGNEQFF. The CDR3 DNA is TGTGCCAGCAGCTTCGGGGTAGGGAATGAGCAGTTCTTC.

This clonotype was observed at least ten times. The chain uses TRBV30 and TRBJ1-2, with 8 bases lining up with TRBD1. This CDR3 spans 14 amino acids. Germline CDR1 and CDR2: GTSNPN and SVGIG (reference sequence). Germline trimming cut 1 base from V and 5 bases from J; bases unmatched to any gene: 6. CDR3 bases: TGTGCCTGGAGTGCAGGGGGCATTTTTTATGGCTACACCTTC. Its protein product is CAWSAGGIFYGYTF.

This clonotype was counted many times. The chain uses TRBV7-2 and TRBJ1-6; maybe TRBD1 (6 bases). V was pared by 4 bases and J by 9 bases, with 10 bases between. The CDR3 runs to 13 residues. CDR1 SGHTA and CDR2 FQGNSA come from the germline V gene. The CDR3 region has the DNA TGTGCCAGCAGCTCACAGGGAGGTTCACCCCTCCACTTT. Translating it yields CASSSQGGSPLHF.

This clonotype was observed many times. The chain uses TRBV7-8 and TRBJ2-6; TRBD1 aligns across 11 bases. Germline V lookup: CDR1 SGHVS, CDR2 FQNEAQ. The ends lost 2 bases at V and 1 base at J; junction bases unmatched: 10. This CDR3 region has 20 residues. The CDR3 spells CASSLSYRTGGASGANVLTF. DNA of the CDR3: TGTGCCAGCAGCTTATCCTACAGGACAGGGGGCGCTTCTGGGGCCAACGTCCTGACTTTC.

This clonotype was recorded at least ten times. This chain links TRBV27 with TRBJ1-4; D ambiguous. The CDR3 has 18 residues. Germline-derived CDR1 and CDR2 are MNHEY and SMNVEV (reference sequence). V dropped 5 bases and J dropped 3 bases, with 22 bases sitting between them. The DNA of the CDR3 is TGTGCCAGCAGTCCCAACCCTCTTCGGGGTTCGGCTAATGAAAAACTGTTTTTT. This translates into CASSPNPLRGSANEKLFF. The full variable domain, in which reference TRBV27 and TRBJ1-4 provide the parts outside the CDR3, is EAQVTQNPRYLITVTGKKLTVTCSQNMNHEYMSWYRQDPGLGLRQIYYSMNVEVTDKGDVPEGYKVSRKEKRNFPLILESPSPNQTSLYFCASSPNPLRGSANEKLFFGSGTQLSVL.

This clonotype has only a few counts. CDR3 residues: CSARQGVNQPQHF. CDR3 bases: TGCAGTGCTCGACAGGGGGTCAATCAGCCCCAGCATTTT. This chain connects TRBV20-1 to TRBJ1-5; 9 bases are shared with TRBD1. This CDR3 is 13 amino acids long. Germline V CDR1 and CDR2: DFQATT, SNEGSKA (reference sequence). The ends lost 5 bases at V and 3 bases at J; junction bases unmatched: 2.

V usage is TRBV20-1 and J usage is TRBJ1-1; D ambiguous. V lost 1 base and J 0 bases, leaving 6 bases between the germline ends. Germline V gene sequence: CDR1 DFQATT, CDR2 SNEGSKA (reference sequence). CDR3 length equals 13 residues. This CDR3 is CSARAQMNTEAFF. The CDR3 nucleotides are TGCAGTGCTAGAGCACAGATGAACACTGAAGCTTTCTTT.

This clonotype came up a few times. A much larger clonotype is one base distant, so this may be a read error. The rearrangement uses TRBV7-3 and TRBJ1-1; D ambiguous. This CDR3 is built from 13 residues. V was clipped by 5 bases and J by 3 bases, with 10 bases between them. Per the germline V gene, CDR1 is SGHTA and CDR2 is FQGTGA. The CDR3 nucleotides read TGTGCCAGCAGCCGAGAACTCTACACTGAAGCTTTCTTT. This translates into CASSRELYTEAFF.

This clonotype was recorded many times. The chain has TRBV20-1 and TRBJ1-6; 7 bases match TRBD1. This CDR3 spans 16 amino acids. V lost 1 base and J lost 4; bases outside the gene matches: 7. CDR1 and CDR2 from the germline V gene are DFQATT and SNEGSKA (reference sequence). CDR3 protein: CSARVDRHAYNSPLHF. CDR3 coding DNA: TGCAGTGCTAGAGTGGACAGGCACGCATATAATTCACCCCTCCACTTT.

This clonotype was counted at least ten times. The chain has TRBV20-1 and TRBJ1-2, with no clear D. The CDR3 has 11 amino acids. V was pared by 3 bases and J by 3 bases, with 5 bases between. CDR1 and CDR2 from the germline V gene are DFQATT and SNEGSKA (reference sequence). The CDR3 sequence is CSASSDYGYTF. The CDR3 DNA reads TGCAGTGCTAGTTCGGACTATGGCTACACCTTC.

In this sample, this clonotype turned up many times. The chain couples TRBV29-1 to TRBJ2-5; D might be TRBD1 or TRBD2, each matching 5 bases. The CDR3 length is 13 residues. Trimming cost V 4 bases and J 1 base, with 10 bases left between them. Germline V gene lookup returns CDR1 SQVTM and CDR2 ANQGSEA. The CDR3 DNA reads TGCAGCGTTGTACCGGGACCCCAAGAGACCCAGTACTTC. As protein: CSVVPGPQETQYF.

This clonotype was counted at least ten times. The chain uses TRBV10-3 and TRBJ1-1; possible D gene TRBD1, 6 bases. The germline V and J ends were trimmed by 2 bases and 8 bases, with 9 bases remaining between them. This CDR3 is built from 12 residues. Germline V lookup: CDR1 ENHRY, CDR2 SYGVKD. The CDR3 reads CAISEGGTEAFF. In DNA, the CDR3 is TGTGCCATCAGTGAGGGGGGGACAGAAGCTTTCTTT.

The chain is built from TRBV19 and TRBJ2-3, with TRBD2 matching over 11 bases. The trim removed 4 bases at V and 5 bases at J, leaving 5 bases unmatched. CDR1 LNHDA and CDR2 SQIVND come from the germline V gene (reference sequence). The CDR3 loop spans 15 amino acids. The CDR3 spells CASSTSGRFQDTQYF. DNA for the CDR3: TGTGCCAGTAGTACTAGCGGGAGGTTCCAAGATACGCAGTATTTT.

There are a few counts of this clonotype. The DNA of the CDR3 is TGTGCCAGTAGTACTAAAAGACTCGGGCAGCAGTATTTT. This codes for CASSTKRLGQQYF. V gene TRBV19 combines with J gene TRBJ2-3, with D unresolved. The germline gives CDR1 LNHDA, CDR2 SQIVND (reference sequence). The CDR3 loop spans 13 amino acids. Trimming cost V 4 bases and J 11 bases, with 16 bases left between them.

This clonotype was counted between two and nine times. This may arise from a read error, as a much more abundant clone is one base away. The chain has TRBV20-1 and TRBJ1-1; tentatively, D is TRBD1 (6 bases). Trimming removed 3 bases from V and 4 bases from J, with 15 bases in between. The CDR3 is made up of 14 amino acids. Germline lookup yields CDR1 DFQATT and CDR2 SNEGSKA (reference sequence). The CDR3 is CSASARTASTEAFF. In DNA, the CDR3 is TGCAGTGCTAGTGCCAGGACAGCGAGCACTGAAGCTTTCTTT.